This TCR beta chain was recovered during a study of T cell responses to AZD1222 COVID-19 vaccine. Findings of the study overall: The donor cohort was predominantly white British with a female majority, and clonal diversity may have been underestimated.

Profiling relied on immunoSEQ multiplex PCR, and the TCRdb table lists in-frame clones only, not all of them. The sample holds 93,000 or so clones, 90% seen once. This clone was seen a few times. Its matching antigen is unknown. The germline V gene encodes CDR1 MNHNS and CDR2 SASEGT. V was clipped by 3 bases and J by 5 bases, with 8 bases between them. The CDR3 length is 14 residues. The gene calls are TRBV6-1 and TRBJ1-6; D not resolved. This specimen was peripheral blood, taken on day 0 of AZD1222 vaccination. This TCR came from an adult in good health. This CDR3 is CASSEGTDNSPLHF. CDR3 sequence (DNA): TGTGCCAGCAGTGAGGGCACAGATAATTCACCCCTCCACTTT.